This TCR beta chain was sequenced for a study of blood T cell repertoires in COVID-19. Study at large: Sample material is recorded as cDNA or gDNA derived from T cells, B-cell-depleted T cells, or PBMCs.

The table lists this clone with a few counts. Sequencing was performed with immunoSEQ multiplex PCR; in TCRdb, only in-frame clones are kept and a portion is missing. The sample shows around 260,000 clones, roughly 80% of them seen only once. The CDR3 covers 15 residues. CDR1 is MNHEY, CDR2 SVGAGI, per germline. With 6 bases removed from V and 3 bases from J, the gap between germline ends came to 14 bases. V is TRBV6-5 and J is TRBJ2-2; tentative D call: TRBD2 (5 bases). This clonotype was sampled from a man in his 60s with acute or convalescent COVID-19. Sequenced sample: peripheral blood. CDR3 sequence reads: CASRLAHLDTGELFF. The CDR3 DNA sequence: TGTGCCAGCAGGTTAGCGCACCTCGACACCGGGGAGCTGTTTTTT.